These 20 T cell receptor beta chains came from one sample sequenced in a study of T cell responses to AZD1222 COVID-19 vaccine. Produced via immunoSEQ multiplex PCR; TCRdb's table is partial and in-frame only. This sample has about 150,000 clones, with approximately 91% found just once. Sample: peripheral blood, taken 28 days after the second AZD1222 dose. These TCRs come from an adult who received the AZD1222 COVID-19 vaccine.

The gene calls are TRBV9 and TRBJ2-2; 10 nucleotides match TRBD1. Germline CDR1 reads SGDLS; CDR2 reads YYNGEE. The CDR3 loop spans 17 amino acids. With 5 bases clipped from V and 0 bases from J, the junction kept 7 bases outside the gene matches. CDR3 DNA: TGTGCCAGCAGGGATTCCGGGACAGGGGCGAACACCGGGGAGCTGTTTTTT. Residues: CASRDSGTGANTGELFF.

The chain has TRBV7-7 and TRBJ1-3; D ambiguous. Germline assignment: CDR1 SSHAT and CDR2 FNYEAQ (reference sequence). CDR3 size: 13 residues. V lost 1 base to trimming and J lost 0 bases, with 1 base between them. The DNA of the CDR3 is TGTGCCAGCAGCTTAGACTCTGGAAACACCATATATTTT. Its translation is CASSLDSGNTIYF.

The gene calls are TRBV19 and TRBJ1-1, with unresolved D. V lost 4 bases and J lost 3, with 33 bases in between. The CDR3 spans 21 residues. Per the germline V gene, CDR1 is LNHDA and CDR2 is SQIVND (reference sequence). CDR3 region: CASSTVGRELTIALADTEAFF. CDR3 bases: TGTGCCAGTAGTACCGTTGGGAGGGAACTTACGATAGCTCTTGCGGACACTGAAGCTTTCTTT.

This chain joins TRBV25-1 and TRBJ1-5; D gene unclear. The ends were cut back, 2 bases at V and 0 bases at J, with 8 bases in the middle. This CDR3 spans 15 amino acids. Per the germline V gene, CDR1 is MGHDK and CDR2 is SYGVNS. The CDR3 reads CASSEDGFSNQPQHF. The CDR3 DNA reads TGTGCCAGCAGTGAAGACGGATTTAGCAATCAGCCCCAGCATTTT.

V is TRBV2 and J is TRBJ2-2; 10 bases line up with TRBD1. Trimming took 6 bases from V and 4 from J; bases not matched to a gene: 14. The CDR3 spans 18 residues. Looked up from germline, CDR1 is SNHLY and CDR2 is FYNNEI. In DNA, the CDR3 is TGTGCCAGCAGAGCGACAGGGGGCGGGCTAGCCCCCACCGGGGAGCTGTTTTTT. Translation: CASRATGGGLAPTGELFF.

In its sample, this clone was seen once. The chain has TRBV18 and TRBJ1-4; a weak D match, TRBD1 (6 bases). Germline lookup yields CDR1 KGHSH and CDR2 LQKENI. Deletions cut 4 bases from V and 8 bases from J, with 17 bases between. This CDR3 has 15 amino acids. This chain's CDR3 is CASSRTGTFGEKLFF. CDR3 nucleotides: TGTGCCAGCTCACGAACAGGGACCTTCGGGGAAAAACTGTTTTTT.

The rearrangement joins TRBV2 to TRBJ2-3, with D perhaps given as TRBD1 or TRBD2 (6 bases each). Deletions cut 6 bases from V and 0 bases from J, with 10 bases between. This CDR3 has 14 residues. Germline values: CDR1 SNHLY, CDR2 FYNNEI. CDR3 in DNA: TGTGCCAGCAGGGGGGGCGCCAGCACAGATACGCAGTATTTT. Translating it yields CASRGGASTDTQYF.

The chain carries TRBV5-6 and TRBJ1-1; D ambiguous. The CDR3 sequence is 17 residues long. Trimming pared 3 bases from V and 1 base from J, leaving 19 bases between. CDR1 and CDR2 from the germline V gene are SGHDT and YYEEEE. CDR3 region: CASSWWRALVGNTEAFF. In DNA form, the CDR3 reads TGTGCCAGCAGCTGGTGGAGGGCACTTGTAGGGAACACTGAAGCTTTCTTT.

This chain's CDR3 is CSVGLDEQYF. CDR3 nucleotide sequence: TGCAGCGTTGGCTTGGACGAGCAGTACTTC. This sequence joins TRBV29-1 and TRBJ2-7; the D is unclear. Trimming removed 4 bases from V and 5 bases from J, with 6 bases in between. Looked up from germline, CDR1 is SQVTM and CDR2 is ANQGSEA. There are 10 residues in the CDR3.

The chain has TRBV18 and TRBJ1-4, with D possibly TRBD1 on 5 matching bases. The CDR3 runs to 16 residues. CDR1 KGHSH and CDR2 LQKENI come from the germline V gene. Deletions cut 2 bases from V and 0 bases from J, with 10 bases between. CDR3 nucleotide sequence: TGTGCCAGCTCACCAAACAGGCCAACAACTAATGAAAAACTGTTTTTT. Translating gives CASSPNRPTTNEKLFF.

The CDR3 here is CASSSPGQADEKLFF. CDR3 nucleotide sequence: TGTGCCAGCAGCTCACCGGGACAGGCGGATGAAAAACTGTTTTTT. The genes are TRBV7-9 and TRBJ1-4; 8 positions match TRBD1. V dropped 4 bases and J dropped 6; count of bases not matched to a gene: 7. This CDR3 is built from 15 residues. Germline loops: CDR1 SEHNR, CDR2 FQNEAQ (reference sequence).

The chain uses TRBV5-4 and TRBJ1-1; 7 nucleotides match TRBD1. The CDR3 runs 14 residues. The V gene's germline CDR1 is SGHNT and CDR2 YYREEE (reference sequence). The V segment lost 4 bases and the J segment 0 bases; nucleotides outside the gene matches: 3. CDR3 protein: CASSLGTVNTEAFF. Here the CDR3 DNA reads TGTGCCAGCAGCCTCGGGACAGTGAACACTGAAGCTTTCTTT. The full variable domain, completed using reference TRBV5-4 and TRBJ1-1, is ETGVTQSPTHLIKTRGQQVTLRCSSQSGHNTVSWYQQALGQGPQFIFQYYREEENGRGNFPPRFSGLQFPNYSSELNVNALELDDSALYLCASSLGTVNTEAFFGQGTRLTVV.

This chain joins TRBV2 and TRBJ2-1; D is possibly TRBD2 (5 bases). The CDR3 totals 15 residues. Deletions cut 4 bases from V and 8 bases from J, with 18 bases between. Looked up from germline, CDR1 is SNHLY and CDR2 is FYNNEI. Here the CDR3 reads CASSVTRPIIDEQFF. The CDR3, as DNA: TGTGCCAGCAGTGTAACTAGACCAATAATCGATGAGCAGTTCTTC.

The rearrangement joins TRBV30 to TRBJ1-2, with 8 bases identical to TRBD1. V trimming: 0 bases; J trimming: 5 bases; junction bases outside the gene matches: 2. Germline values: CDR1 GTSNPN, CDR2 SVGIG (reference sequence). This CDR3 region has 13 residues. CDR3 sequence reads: CAWSVDRGYGYTF. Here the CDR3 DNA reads TGTGCCTGGAGTGTCGACAGGGGATATGGCTACACCTTC. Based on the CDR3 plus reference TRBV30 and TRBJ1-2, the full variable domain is SQTIHQWPATLVQPVGSPLSLECTVEGTSNPNLYWYRQAAGRGLQLLFYSVGIGQISSEVPQNLSASRPQDRQFILSSKKLLLSDSGFYLCAWSVDRGYGYTFGSGTRLTVV.

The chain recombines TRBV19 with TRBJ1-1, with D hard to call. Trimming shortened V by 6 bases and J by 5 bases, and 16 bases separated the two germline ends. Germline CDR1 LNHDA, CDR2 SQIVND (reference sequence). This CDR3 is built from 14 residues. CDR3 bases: TGTGCCAGTAGCCCACAGAGCGGGGTGACTGAAGCTTTCTTT. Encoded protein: CASSPQSGVTEAFF.

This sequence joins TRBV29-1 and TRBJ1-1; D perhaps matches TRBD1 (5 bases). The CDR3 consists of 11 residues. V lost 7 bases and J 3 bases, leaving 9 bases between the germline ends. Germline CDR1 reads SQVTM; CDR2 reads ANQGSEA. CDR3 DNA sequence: TGCAGCGCACTGGGGGACACTGAAGCTTTCTTT. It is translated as CSALGDTEAFF.

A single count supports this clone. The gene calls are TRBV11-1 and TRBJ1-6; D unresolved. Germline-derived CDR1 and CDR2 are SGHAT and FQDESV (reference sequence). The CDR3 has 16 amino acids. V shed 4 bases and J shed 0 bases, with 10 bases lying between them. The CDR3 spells CASSSGSGSYNSPLHF. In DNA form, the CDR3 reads TGTGCCAGCAGCTCGGGGAGCGGCTCCTATAATTCACCCCTCCACTTT.

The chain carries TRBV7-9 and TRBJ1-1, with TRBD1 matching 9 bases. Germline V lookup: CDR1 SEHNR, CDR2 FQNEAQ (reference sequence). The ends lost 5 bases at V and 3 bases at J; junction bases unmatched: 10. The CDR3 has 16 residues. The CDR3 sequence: CASSPTGQGLHTEAFF. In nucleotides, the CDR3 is TGTGCCAGCAGCCCGACGGGACAGGGACTTCACACTGAAGCTTTCTTT.

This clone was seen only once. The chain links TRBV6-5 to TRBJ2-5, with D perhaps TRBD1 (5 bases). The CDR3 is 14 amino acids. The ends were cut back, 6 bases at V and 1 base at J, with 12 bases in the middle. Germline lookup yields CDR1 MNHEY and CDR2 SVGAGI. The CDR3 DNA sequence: TGTGCCAGCAGGGCAGGGCCTACCCAAGAGACCCAGTACTTC. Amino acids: CASRAGPTQETQYF.

This chain's CDR3 is CSASSPSGRTYNEQFF. The CDR3 nucleotides are TGCAGTGCTAGTTCTCCTAGCGGGAGGACCTACAATGAGCAGTTCTTC. The chain joins TRBV20-1 to TRBJ2-1, with 11 bases lining up with TRBD2. The junction had 6 bases not matched to a gene; V was cut back by 3 bases and J by 2 bases. The CDR3 covers 16 residues. Germline CDR1 and CDR2: DFQATT and SNEGSKA (reference sequence).